What follows is one T cell receptor beta chain and its context. Antigen unknown. J gave up 8 bases and V 3 bases, and 7 bases lay outside the gene matches. The CDR3 consists of 13 residues. In germline, CDR1 is SGHRS, CDR2 YFSETQ. This entry is derived from a study of cytomegalovirus exposure and HLA in healthy donors. Amplification used 60 Vbeta primers and 13 Jbeta primers. Repertoires were generated with immunoSEQ multiplex PCR, while TCRdb's copy carries only in-frame clones and drops some. The table shows over 140,000 clones, with 70% to 90% occurring only once. Whole-study results and caveats: For cytomegalovirus status, the classifier reportedly gave diagnoses with high specificity and sensitivity.

Sequencing was done on a sample of PBMCs. This chain joins TRBV5-1 and TRBJ1-2; 7 positions match TRBD1. The clonotype originates from a man aged 45-60 years in good health and CMV-seronegative. CDR3 in DNA: TGCGCCAGCAGCTCGACAGGGTGGCAAGGCTACACCTTC. The encoded protein is CASSSTGWQGYTF.